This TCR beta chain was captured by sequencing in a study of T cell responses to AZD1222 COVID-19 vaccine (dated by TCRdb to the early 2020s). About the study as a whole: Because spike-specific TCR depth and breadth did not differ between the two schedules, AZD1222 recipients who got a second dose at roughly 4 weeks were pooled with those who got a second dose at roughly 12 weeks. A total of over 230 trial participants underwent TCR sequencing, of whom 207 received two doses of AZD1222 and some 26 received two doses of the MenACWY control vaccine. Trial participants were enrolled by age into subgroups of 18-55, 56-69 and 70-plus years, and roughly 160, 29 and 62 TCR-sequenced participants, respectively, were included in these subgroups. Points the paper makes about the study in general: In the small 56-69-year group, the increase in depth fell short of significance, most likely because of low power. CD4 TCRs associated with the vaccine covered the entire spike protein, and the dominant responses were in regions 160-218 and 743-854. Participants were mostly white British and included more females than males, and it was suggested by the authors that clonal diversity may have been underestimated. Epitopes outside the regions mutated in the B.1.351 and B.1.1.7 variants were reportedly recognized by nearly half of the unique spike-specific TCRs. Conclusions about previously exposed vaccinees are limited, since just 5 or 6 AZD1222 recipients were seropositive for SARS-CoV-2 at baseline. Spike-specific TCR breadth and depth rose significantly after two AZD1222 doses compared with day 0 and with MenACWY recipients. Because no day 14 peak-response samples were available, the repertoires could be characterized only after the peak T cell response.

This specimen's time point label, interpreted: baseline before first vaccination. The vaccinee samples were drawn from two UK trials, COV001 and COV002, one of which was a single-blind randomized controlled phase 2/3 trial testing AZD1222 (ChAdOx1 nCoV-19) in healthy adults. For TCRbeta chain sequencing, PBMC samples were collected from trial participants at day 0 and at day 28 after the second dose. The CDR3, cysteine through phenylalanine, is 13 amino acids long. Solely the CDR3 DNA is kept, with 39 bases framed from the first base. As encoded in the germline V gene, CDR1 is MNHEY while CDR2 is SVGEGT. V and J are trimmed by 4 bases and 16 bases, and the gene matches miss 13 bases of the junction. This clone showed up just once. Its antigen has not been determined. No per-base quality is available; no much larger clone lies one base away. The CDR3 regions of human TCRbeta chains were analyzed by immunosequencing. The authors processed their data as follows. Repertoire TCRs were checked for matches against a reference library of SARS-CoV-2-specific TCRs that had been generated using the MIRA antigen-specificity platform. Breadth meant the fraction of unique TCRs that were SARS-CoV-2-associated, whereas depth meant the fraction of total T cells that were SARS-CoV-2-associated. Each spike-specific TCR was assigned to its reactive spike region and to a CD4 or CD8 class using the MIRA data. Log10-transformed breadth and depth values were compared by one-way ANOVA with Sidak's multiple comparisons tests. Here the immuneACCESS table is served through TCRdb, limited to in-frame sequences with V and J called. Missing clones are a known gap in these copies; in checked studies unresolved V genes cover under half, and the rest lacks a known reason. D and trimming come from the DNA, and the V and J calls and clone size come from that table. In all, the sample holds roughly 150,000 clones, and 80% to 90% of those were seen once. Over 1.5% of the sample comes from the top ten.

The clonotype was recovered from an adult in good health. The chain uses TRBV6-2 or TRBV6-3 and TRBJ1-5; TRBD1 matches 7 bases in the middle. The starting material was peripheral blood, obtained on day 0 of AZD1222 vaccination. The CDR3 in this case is CASSSMRQGNDHF. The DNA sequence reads TGTGCCAGCAGTTCCATGCGACAGGGAAATGATCATTTT.